This T cell receptor (beta chain) came from a study of T cells in Graves' hyperthyroidism and ophthalmopathy. With 10 bases clipped from V and 0 bases from J, the junction kept 9 bases outside the gene matches. The CDR3 sequence is 14 residues long. In germline, CDR1 is MDHEN, CDR2 SYDVKM. RNA transcripts served as the template for amplifying TCR beta CDR3 regions. Primed by the HTBI set, a first-round RT-PCR was run on the TCR CDR3. One entry per CDR3 protein results from TCRdb running MiXCR on the multiplex PCR reads. The repertoire holds 500,000 to 600,000 distinct CDR3 sequences, with around 46% as singletons. Concerning this clonotype itself: As yet, its antigen is unknown.

Notes on the study in general: Blood also held most thyroid clonotypes expanded beyond 0.001.

Exclusions: uncontrolled infection, other autoimmune disease, pregnancy, lactation. The diagnostic basis comprised clinical symptoms, serum thyroxine and TRAb, thyroid ultrasound and orbital computed tomography. The gene calls are TRBV28 and TRBJ2-7; TRBD2 matches 7 bases. Sequencing input: peripheral blood or thyroid tissue (not recorded which). This TCR derives from an adult woman with Graves' disease, either hyperthyroidism or ophthalmopathy (not recorded which). In DNA form, the CDR3 reads TGTGCCACCCAGCGGGATCAAACCTCCTACGAGCAGTACTTC. Protein sequence: CATQRDQTSYEQYF.